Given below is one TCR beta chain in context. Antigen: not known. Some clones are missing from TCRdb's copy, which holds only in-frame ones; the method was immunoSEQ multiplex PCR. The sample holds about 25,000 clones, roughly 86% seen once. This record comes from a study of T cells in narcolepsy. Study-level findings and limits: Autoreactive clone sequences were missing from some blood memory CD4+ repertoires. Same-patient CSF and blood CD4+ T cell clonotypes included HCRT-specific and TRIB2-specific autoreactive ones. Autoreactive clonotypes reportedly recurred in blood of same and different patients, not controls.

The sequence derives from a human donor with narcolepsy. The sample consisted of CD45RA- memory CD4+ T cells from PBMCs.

CDR3 sequence: CASSQGLWGSYTGELFF. The CDR3, as DNA: TGCGCCAGCAGCCAAGGACTGTGGGGCTCTTACACCGGGGAGCTGTTTTTT. This rearrangement joins TRBV4-3 to TRBJ2-2; D possibly corresponds to TRBD1 (5 bases). The CDR3 extends over 17 amino acids. V was pared by 1 base and J by 3 bases, with 15 bases between. Germline V lookup: CDR1 LGHNA, CDR2 YSLEER.